The T cell receptor (beta chain) under discussion was sequenced for a study of OX40 agonist ivuxolimab in advanced cancers. Only in-frame clones appear in the TCRdb table, and some are missing; sequencing was by immunoSEQ multiplex PCR. The sample carries 80,000 to 130,000 clones, around nine tenths recorded once. Comment on this clone: Its specificity is unknown.

Notes on the study in general: Low normalized T-cell clonal expansion also characterized some of the nonresponders. The expanded peripheral T cells' antigen specificity was not determined.

Germline V gene lookup returns CDR1 LGHNA and CDR2 YNFKEQ. The CDR3 loop spans 14 amino acids. The trim removed 1 base at V and 4 bases at J, leaving 1 base unmatched. On cycle 4 day 1 and cycle 7 day 1, as well as at baseline, blood was sampled. The sample consisted of CD4+ or CD8+ T cells sorted from blood, taken in a trial of the OX40 agonist ivuxolimab. The sequence derives from an adult with an advanced solid tumor such as melanoma, head and neck, liver or kidney cancer. The gene calls are TRBV4-2 and TRBJ2-7; 10 positions agree with TRBD1. The CDR3 loop is CASSQAGQGYEQYF. The CDR3 DNA follows: TGTGCCAGCAGCCAAGCGGGACAGGGGTACGAGCAGTACTTC.